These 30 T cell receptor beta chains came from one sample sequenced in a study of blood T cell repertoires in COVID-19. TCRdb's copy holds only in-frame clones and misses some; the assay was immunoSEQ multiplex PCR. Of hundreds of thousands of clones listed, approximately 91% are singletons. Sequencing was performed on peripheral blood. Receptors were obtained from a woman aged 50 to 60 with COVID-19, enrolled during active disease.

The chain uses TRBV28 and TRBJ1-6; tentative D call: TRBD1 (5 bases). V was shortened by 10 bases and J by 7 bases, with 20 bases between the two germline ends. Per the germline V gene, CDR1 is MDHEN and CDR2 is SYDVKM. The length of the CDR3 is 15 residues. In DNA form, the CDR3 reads TGTGCCACCGCTATTGGGGGGAGATTGAATTCACCCCTCCACTTT. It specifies CATAIGGRLNSPLHF.

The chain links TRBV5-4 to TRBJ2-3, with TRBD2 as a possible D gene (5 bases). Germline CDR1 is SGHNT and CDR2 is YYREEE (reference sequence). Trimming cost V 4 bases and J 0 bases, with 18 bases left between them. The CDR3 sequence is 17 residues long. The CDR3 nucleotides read TGTGCCAGCAGCCCTGGCCAGGTAGCGACTAGCACAGATACGCAGTATTTT. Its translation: CASSPGQVATSTDTQYF.

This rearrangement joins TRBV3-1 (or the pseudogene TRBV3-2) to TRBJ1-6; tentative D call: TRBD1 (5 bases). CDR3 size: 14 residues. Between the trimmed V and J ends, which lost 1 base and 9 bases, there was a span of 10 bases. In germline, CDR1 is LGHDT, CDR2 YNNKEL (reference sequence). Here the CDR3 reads CASSQVGEGSPLHF. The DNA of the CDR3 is TGTGCCAGCAGCCAAGTAGGGGAGGGTTCACCCCTCCACTTT.

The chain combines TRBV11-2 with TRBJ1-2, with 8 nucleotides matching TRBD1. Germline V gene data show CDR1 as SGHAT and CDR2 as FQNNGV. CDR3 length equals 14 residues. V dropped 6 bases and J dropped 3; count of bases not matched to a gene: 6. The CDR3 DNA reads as TGTGCCAGCAGTTTGGACAGGGCGGACTATGGCTACACCTTC. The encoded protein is CASSLDRADYGYTF.

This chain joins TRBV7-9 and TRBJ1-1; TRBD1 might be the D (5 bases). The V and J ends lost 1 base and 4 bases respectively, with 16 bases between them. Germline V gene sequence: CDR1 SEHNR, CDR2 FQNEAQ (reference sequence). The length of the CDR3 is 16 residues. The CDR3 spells CASSLGVPLGGTEAFF. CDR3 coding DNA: TGTGCCAGCAGCTTAGGTGTCCCCCTGGGGGGCACTGAAGCTTTCTTT.

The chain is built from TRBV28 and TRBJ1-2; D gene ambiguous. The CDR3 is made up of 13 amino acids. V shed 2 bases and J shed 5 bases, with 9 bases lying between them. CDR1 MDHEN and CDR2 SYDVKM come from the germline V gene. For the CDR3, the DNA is TGTGCCAGCAGTTTACGGGTTTATTATGGCTACACCTTC. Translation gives CASSLRVYYGYTF.

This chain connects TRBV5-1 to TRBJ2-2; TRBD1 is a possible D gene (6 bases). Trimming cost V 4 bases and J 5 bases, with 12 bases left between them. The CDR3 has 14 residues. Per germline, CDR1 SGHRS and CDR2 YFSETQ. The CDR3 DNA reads TGCGCCAGCAGCCAAACACAGGGAACCGGGGAGCTGTTTTTT. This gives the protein CASSQTQGTGELFF. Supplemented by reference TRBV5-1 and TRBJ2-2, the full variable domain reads KAGVTQTPRYLIKTRGQQVTLSCSPISGHRSVSWYQQTPGQGLQFLFEYFSETQRNKGNFPGRFSGRQFSNSRSEMNVSTLELGDSALYLCASSQTQGTGELFFGEGSRLTVL.

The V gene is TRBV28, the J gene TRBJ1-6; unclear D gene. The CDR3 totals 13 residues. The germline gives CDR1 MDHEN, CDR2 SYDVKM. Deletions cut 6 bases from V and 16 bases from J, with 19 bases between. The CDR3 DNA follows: TGTGCCAGCAGCCCCCCACAGACAACCTATCTCCACTTT. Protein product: CASSPPQTTYLHF.

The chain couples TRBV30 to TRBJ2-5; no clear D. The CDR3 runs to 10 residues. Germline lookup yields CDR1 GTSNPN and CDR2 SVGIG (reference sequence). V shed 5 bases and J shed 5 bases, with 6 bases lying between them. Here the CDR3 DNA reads TGTGCCTGGTCTCAGGAGACCCAGTACTTC. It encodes CAWSQETQYF.

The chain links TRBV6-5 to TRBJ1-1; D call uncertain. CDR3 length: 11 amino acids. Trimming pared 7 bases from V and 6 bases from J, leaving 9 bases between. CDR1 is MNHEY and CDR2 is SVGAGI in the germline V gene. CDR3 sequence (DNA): TGTGCCAGCACCCGCGGATCTGAAGCTTTCTTT. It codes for CASTRGSEAFF.

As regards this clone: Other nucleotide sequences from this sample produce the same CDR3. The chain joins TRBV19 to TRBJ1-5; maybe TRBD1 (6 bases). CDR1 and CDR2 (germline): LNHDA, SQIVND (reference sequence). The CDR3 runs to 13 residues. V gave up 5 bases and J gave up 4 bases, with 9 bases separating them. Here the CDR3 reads CASSSQGNQPQHF. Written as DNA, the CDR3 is TGTGCCAGTAGTTCACAGGGTAATCAGCCCCAGCATTTT.

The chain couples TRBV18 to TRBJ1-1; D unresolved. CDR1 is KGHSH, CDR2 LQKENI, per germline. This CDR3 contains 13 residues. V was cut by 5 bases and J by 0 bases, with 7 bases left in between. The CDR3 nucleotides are TGTGCCAGCTCAATCGTTGTGAACACTGAAGCTTTCTTT. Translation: CASSIVVNTEAFF.

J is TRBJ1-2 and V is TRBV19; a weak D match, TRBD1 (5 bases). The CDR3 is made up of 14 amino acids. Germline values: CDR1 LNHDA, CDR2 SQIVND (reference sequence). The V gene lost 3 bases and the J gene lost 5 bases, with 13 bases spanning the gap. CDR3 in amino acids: CASSIEDHRYGYTF. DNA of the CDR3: TGTGCCAGTAGTATTGAGGACCACAGGTATGGCTACACCTTC.

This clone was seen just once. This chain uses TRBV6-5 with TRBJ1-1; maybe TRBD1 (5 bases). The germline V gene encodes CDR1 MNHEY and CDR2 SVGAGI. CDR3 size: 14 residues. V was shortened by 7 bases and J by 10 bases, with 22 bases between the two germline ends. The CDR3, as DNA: TGTGCCAGCACTGGGTCAGGGACTACCCCTGGAGCTTTCTTT. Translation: CASTGSGTTPGAFF.

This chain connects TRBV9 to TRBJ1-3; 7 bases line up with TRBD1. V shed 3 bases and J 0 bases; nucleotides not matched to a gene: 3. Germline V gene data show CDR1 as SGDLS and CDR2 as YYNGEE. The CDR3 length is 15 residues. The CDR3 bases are TGTGCCAGCAGCGCCGGGACAGACTCTGGAAACACCATATATTTT. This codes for CASSAGTDSGNTIYF.

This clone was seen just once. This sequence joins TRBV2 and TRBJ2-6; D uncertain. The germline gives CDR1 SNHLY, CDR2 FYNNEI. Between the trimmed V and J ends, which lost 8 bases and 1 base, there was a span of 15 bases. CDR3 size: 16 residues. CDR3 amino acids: CASSPGNPSGANVLTF. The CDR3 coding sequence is TGTGCCAGCTCGCCAGGAAACCCATCTGGGGCCAACGTCCTGACTTTC.

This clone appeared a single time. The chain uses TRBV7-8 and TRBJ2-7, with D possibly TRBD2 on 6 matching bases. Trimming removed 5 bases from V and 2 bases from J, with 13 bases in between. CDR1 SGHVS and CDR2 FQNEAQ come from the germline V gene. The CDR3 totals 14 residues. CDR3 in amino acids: CASSRTSTTYEQYF. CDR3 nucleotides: TGTGCCAGCAGCCGTACTAGCACGACCTACGAGCAGTACTTC.

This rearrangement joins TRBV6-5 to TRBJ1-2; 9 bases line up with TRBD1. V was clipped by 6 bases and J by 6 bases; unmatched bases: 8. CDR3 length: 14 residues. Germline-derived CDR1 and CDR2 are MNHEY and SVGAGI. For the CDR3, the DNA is TGTGCCAGCAGGACAGGGACAGGGTTGAATGGCTACACCTTC. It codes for CASRTGTGLNGYTF.

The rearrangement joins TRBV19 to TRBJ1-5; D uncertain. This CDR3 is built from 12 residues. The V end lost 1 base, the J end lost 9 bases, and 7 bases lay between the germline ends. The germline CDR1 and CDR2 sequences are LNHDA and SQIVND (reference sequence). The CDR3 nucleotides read TGTGCCAGTAGTATAGGTAAGCGGCCCCAGCATTTT. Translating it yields CASSIGKRPQHF.

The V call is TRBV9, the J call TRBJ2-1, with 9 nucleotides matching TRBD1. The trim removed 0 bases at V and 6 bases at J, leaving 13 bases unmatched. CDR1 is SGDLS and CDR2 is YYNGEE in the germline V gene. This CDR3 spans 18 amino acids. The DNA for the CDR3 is TGTGCCAGCAGCGTAGGATCCCCGACGGACAGGGGAATCAATGAGCAGTTCTTC. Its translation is CASSVGSPTDRGINEQFF.

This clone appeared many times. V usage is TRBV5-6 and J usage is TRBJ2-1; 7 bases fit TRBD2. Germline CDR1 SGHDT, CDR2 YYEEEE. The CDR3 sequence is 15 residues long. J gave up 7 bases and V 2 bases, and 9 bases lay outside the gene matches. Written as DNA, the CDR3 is TGTGCCAGCAGCTTTGGCGGGGGACCGACGAATGAGCAGTTCTTC. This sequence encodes CASSFGGGPTNEQFF.

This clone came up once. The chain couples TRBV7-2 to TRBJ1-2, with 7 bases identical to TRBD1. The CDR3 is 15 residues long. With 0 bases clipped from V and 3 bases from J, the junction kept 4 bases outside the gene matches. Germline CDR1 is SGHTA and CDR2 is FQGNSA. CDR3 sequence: CASSLAPGGDYGYTF. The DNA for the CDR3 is TGTGCCAGCAGCTTAGCGCCAGGGGGAGACTATGGCTACACCTTC.

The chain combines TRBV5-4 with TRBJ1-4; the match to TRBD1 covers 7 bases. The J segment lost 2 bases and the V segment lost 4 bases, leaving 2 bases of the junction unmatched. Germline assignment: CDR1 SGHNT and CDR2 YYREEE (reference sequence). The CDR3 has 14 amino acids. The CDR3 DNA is TGTGCCAGCAGCACAGGGGTGACTAATGAAAAACTGTTTTTT. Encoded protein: CASSTGVTNEKLFF.

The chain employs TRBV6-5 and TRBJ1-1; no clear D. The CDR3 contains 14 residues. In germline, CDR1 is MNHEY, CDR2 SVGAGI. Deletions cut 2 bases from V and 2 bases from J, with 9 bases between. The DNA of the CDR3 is TGTGCCAGCAGTTACCGCACAGATAACACTGAAGCTTTCTTT. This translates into CASSYRTDNTEAFF.

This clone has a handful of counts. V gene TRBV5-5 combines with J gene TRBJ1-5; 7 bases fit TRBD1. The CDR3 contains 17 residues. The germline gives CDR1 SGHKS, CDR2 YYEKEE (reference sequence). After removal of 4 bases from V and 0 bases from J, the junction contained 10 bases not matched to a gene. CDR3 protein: CASSARQGLNSNQPQHF. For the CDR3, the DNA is TGTGCCAGCAGCGCCCGACAGGGCCTAAATAGCAATCAGCCCCAGCATTTT.

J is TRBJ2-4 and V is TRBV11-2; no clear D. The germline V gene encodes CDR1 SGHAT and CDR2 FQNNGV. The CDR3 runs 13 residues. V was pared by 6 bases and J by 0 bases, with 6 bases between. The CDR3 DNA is TGTGCCAGCAGGGGCTTAGCCAAAAACATTCAGTACTTC. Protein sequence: CASRGLAKNIQYF. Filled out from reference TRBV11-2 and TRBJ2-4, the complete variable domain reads EAGVAQSPRYKIIEKRQSVAFWCNPISGHATLYWYQQILGQGPKLLIQFQNNGVVDDSQLPKDRFSAERLKGVDSTLKIQPAKLEDSAVYLCASRGLAKNIQYFGAGTRLSVL.

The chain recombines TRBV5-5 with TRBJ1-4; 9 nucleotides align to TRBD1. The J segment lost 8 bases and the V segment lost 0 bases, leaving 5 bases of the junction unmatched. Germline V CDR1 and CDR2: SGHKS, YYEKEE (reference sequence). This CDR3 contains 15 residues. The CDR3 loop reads CASSLGTGGGEKLFF. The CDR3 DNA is TGTGCCAGCAGCTTGGGAACAGGGGGCGGCGAAAAACTGTTTTTT.

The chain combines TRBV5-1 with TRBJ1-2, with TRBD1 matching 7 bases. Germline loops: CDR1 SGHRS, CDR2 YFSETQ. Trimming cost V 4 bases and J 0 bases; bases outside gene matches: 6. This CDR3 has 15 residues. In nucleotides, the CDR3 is TGCGCCAGCAGCGCCCGGACAGGCCCTAACTATGGCTACACCTTC. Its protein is CASSARTGPNYGYTF.

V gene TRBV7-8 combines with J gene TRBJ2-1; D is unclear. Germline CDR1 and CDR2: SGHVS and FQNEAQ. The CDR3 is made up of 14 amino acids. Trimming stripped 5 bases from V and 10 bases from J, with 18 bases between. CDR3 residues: CASSPVRIAEEQFF. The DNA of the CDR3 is TGTGCCAGCAGCCCAGTCAGAATAGCAGAGGAGCAGTTCTTC.

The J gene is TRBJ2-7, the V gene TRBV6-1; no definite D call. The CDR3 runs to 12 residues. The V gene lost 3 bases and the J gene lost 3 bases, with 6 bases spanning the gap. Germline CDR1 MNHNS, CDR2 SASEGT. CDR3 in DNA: TGTGCCAGCAGTGAGCACAGCTACGAGCAGTACTTC. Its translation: CASSEHSYEQYF.